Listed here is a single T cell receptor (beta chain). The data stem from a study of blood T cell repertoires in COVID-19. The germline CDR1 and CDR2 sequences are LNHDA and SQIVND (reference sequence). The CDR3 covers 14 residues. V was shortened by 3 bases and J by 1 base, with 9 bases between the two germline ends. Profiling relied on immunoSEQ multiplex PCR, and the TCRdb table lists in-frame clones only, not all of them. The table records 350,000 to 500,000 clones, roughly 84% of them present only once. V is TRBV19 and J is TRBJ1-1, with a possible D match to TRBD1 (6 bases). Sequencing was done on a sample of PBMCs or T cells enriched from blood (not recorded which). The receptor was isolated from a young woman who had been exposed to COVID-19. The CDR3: CASSIKQGNTEAFF. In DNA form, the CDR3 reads TGTGCCAGTAGTATTAAACAGGGGAACACTGAAGCTTTCTTT.